Following are 7 T cell receptor beta chains from one sample sequenced in a study of blood T cell repertoires in COVID-19. The method was immunoSEQ multiplex PCR; TCRdb's version includes in-frame clones alone and lacks a portion of them. The table lists about 150,000 clones, 65% to 90% of them singletons. Sample: peripheral blood. All receptors come from a woman aged 55 to 70 with COVID-19, enrolled during active disease.

This rearrangement joins TRBV19 to TRBJ1-1; 9 bases are a match to TRBD1. This CDR3 is 14 amino acids long. The V gene's germline CDR1 is LNHDA and CDR2 SQIVND (reference sequence). The V gene end was trimmed by 5 bases and the J gene end by 4 bases; junction bases not matched to a gene: 5. CDR3 bases: TGTGCCAGTAGTTTAAAGACAGGGGGCACTGAAGCTTTCTTT. Its protein is CASSLKTGGTEAFF.

The chain has TRBV6-1 and TRBJ1-1; D may be TRBD1 (6 bases). The germline V and J ends were trimmed by 2 bases and 10 bases, with 11 bases remaining between them. The CDR3 has 12 residues. Germline values: CDR1 MNHNS, CDR2 SASEGT. CDR3 sequence: CASSELVGGAFF. The CDR3, as DNA: TGTGCCAGCAGTGAATTAGTAGGGGGAGCTTTCTTT.

The CDR3 DNA reads TGTGCCAGCAGTTACGGCGCTCCAGCGGGTTCAAATACGCAGTATTTT. This translates into CASSYGAPAGSNTQYF. The genes are TRBV6-5 and TRBJ2-3, with D perhaps matching TRBD2 (6 bases). The CDR3 loop spans 16 amino acids. Germline CDR1 and CDR2: MNHEY and SVGAGI. V lost 2 bases and J lost 7, with 19 bases in between.

The genes are TRBV19 and TRBJ2-1; 12 bases line up with TRBD2. The ends lost 4 bases at V and 2 bases at J; junction bases unmatched: 3. Per germline, CDR1 LNHDA and CDR2 SQIVND (reference sequence). The length of the CDR3 is 16 residues. CDR3 DNA: TGTGCCAGTAGTAGGACTAGCGGGAACCCCTACAATGAGCAGTTCTTC. Residues: CASSRTSGNPYNEQFF. Looking up the rest from reference TRBV19 and TRBJ2-1 gives the full variable domain: DGGITQSPKYLFRKEGQNVTLSCEQNLNHDAMYWYRQDPGQGLRLIYYSQIVNDFQKGDIAEGYSVSREKKESFPLTVTSAQKNPTAFYLCASSRTSGNPYNEQFFGPGTRLTVL.

This CDR3 is CAWRRGPGNTIYF. CDR3 DNA: TGTGCCTGGAGAAGGGGGCCTGGAAACACCATATATTTT. The genes are TRBV30 and TRBJ1-3, with 7 positions matching TRBD1. After removal of 3 bases from V and 2 bases from J, the junction contained 1 base not matched to a gene. This CDR3 is 13 amino acids long. Germline CDR1 and CDR2: GTSNPN and SVGIG (reference sequence).

This rearrangement joins TRBV7-3 to TRBJ2-1; TRBD2 matches 7 bases. Germline V gene lookup returns CDR1 SGHTA and CDR2 FQGTGA. The V and J ends lost 2 bases and 3 bases, in that order; junction bases with no gene match: 7. The CDR3 has 16 residues. CDR3 sequence reads: CASSLLGGSNYNEQFF. The CDR3 region has the DNA TGTGCCAGCAGCTTACTGGGCGGGAGTAACTACAATGAGCAGTTCTTC.

The chain combines TRBV25-1 with TRBJ1-1; a possible D gene is TRBD1 (6 bases). The CDR3 runs to 15 residues. Looked up from germline, CDR1 is MGHDK and CDR2 is SYGVNS. V lost 8 bases and J lost 1, with 17 bases in between. The CDR3 sequence: CASGPQGFGNTEAFF. As DNA, the CDR3 is TGTGCCAGCGGTCCACAGGGATTTGGGAACACTGAAGCTTTCTTT.